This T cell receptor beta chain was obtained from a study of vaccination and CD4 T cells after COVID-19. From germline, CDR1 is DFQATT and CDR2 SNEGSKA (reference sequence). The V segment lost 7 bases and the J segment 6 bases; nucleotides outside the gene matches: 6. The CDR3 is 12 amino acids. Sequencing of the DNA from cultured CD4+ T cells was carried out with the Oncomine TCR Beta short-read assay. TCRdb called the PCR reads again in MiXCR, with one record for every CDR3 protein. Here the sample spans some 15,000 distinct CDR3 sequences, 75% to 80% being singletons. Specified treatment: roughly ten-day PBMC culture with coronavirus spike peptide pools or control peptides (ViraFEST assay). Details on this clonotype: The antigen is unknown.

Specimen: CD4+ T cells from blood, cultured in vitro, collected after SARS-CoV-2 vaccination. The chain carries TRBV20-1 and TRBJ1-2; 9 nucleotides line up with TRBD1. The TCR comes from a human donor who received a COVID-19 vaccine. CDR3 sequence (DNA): TGCAGTGTCCCACAGGGGGCGAATGGCTACACCTTC. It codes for CSVPQGANGYTF.